These 24 T cell receptor beta chains were all obtained from the same sample, sequenced in a study of cytomegalovirus exposure and HLA in healthy donors. PCR involved 60 Vbeta and 13 Jbeta primers. Sequencing was performed with immunoSEQ multiplex PCR; in TCRdb, only in-frame clones are kept and a portion is missing. This table has 100,000 to 150,000 clones, 75% to 90% appearing once. The sample was PBMCs. These receptors all come from a man aged 50-60 years in good health and CMV-seronegative.

The chain recombines TRBV9 with TRBJ1-2; TRBD1 matches 8 bases. Trimming removed 6 bases from V and 4 bases from J; junction bases left unmatched: 8. The CDR3 length is 14 residues. Germline-derived CDR1 and CDR2 are SGDLS and YYNGEE. CDR3 sequence: CASTRPGTGYGYTF. The CDR3 nucleotides are TGTGCCAGCACCCGTCCTGGGACAGGCTATGGCTACACCTTC.

The V gene is TRBV13, the J gene TRBJ2-1; 14 bases line up with TRBD2. In germline, CDR1 is PRHDT, CDR2 FYEKMQ (reference sequence). The CDR3 has 18 residues. V shed 5 bases, J shed 5 bases, and the junction held 11 bases outside the gene matches. In DNA, the CDR3 is TGTGCCAGCAGCCTGGGACTAGCGGGAGTTCCCCAAGACAATGAGCAGTTCTTC. Protein: CASSLGLAGVPQDNEQFF.

This chain uses TRBV5-4 with TRBJ1-1; a possible D gene is TRBD1 (6 bases). This CDR3 region has 17 residues. Deletions cut 3 bases from V and 2 bases from J, with 20 bases between. The V gene's germline CDR1 is SGHNT and CDR2 YYREEE (reference sequence). In DNA form, the CDR3 reads TGTGCCAGCAGCTCGGGTCTCCTCCGACAGGCCAACACTGAAGCTTTCTTT. As protein: CASSSGLLRQANTEAFF.

The chain recombines TRBV29-1 with TRBJ1-1, with 11 bases fitting TRBD1. There are 13 residues in the CDR3. Germline trimming cut 4 bases from V and 11 bases from J; bases unmatched to any gene: 9. In germline, CDR1 is SQVTM, CDR2 ANQGSEA. CDR3 in amino acids: CSVGGQGALLAFF. CDR3 bases: TGCAGCGTTGGTGGACAGGGGGCTCTTTTGGCTTTCTTT.

This clone was found a few times. The rearrangement links TRBV7-2 to TRBJ1-1; the match to TRBD1 covers 8 bases. Trimming cost V 5 bases and J 4 bases; bases outside gene matches: 3. Germline loops: CDR1 SGHTA, CDR2 FQGNSA. The CDR3 spans 13 residues. The CDR3 nucleotides read TGTGCCAGCAGCCGACAGGGGAGCACTGAAGCTTTCTTT. Residues: CASSRQGSTEAFF.

This chain connects TRBV7-2 to TRBJ1-5; tentatively, D is TRBD1 (6 bases). Trimming took off 5 bases at V and 3 bases at J, with 11 bases between the two ends. From germline, CDR1 is SGHTA and CDR2 FQGNSA. This CDR3 is 14 amino acids long. CDR3 DNA sequence: TGTGCCAGCAGCCCGGGGGGGCTCAATCAGCCCCAGCATTTT. Amino acid sequence: CASSPGGLNQPQHF.

The V call is TRBV28, the J call TRBJ1-1; 11 bases are shared with TRBD1. Trimming took 3 bases from V and 4 from J; bases not matched to a gene: 10. The germline V gene has CDR1 MDHEN and CDR2 SYDVKM. CDR3 length: 17 amino acids. The CDR3 DNA sequence: TGTGCCAGCAGTTTGTCCCAATCCGGGACAGGGGGCACTGAAGCTTTCTTT. It specifies CASSLSQSGTGGTEAFF.

About this clone itself: A junction boundary mismatches the germline segment, possibly from a read error. The V call is TRBV7-9, the J call TRBJ1-6, with a possible D match to TRBD1 (6 bases). The CDR3 runs to 16 residues. Germline CDR1 SEHNR, CDR2 FQNEAQ (reference sequence). DNA of the CDR3: TGTGCCTGCAGCTTAGCGGGCAGAGGGGGAAATTCACCCCTCCACTTT. The encoded protein is CACSLAGRGGNSPLHF.

This sequence joins TRBV6-6 and TRBJ2-3; 7 positions agree with TRBD1. CDR1 and CDR2 (germline): MNHNY, SVGAGI (reference sequence). J was trimmed by 6 bases and V by 6 bases; bases with no gene match: 9. CDR3 length equals 14 residues. CDR3: CASSLLTGMDTQYF. The CDR3 DNA reads as TGTGCCAGCAGCCTTCTGACAGGGATGGATACGCAGTATTTT.

V gene TRBV7-2 combines with J gene TRBJ2-2; 7 positions match TRBD1. The length of the CDR3 is 15 residues. The germline V gene encodes CDR1 SGHTA and CDR2 FQGNSA. J lost 1 base, V lost 5 bases, and 4 bases had no gene match. The CDR3 spells CASSLHRGNTGELFF. The CDR3 region has the DNA TGTGCCAGCAGCCTCCACAGGGGGAACACCGGGGAGCTGTTTTTT.

V and J are TRBV10-1 and TRBJ2-6, with D possibly matching TRBD1 (5 bases). V gave up 2 bases and J gave up 3 bases, with 17 bases separating them. CDR3 length equals 18 residues. From germline, CDR1 is WNHNN and CDR2 SYGVQD (reference sequence). CDR3 sequence reads: CASSEKKGRHCGANVLTF. For the CDR3, the DNA is TGCGCCAGCAGTGAGAAGAAGGGGCGCCATTGTGGGGCCAACGTCCTGACTTTC.

The chain combines TRBV25-1 with TRBJ2-2, with D hard to call. V lost 3 bases, J lost 1 base, and 9 bases lay in between. Per germline, CDR1 MGHDK and CDR2 SYGVNS. The CDR3 has 15 residues. The CDR3 loop is CASSDDFRNTGELFF. In DNA, the CDR3 is TGTGCCAGCAGTGATGACTTTCGGAACACCGGGGAGCTGTTTTTT.

In nucleotides, the CDR3 is TGTGCCAGCAGCTTGGGACCATCACTAGCGAGACGCACAGATACGCAGTATTTT. Residues: CASSLGPSLARRTDTQYF. The chain employs TRBV5-4 and TRBJ2-3; 7 nucleotides line up with TRBD2. Losses at the gene ends were 0 bases for V and 1 base for J; bases not matched to a gene: 11. CDR1 and CDR2 from the germline V gene are SGHNT and YYREEE (reference sequence). This CDR3 contains 18 residues.

J is TRBJ1-5 and V is TRBV19, with D maybe TRBD1 (5 bases). Germline V gives CDR1 LNHDA, CDR2 SQIVND (reference sequence). V lost 3 bases to trimming and J lost 5 bases, with 8 bases between them. The CDR3 runs to 13 residues. The CDR3: CASSMTEDQPQHF. For the CDR3, the DNA is TGTGCCAGTAGTATGACAGAGGATCAGCCCCAGCATTTT.

The chain recombines TRBV25-1 with TRBJ1-1, with D uncertain. Trimming took 1 base from V and 1 from J, leaving 7 bases between them. In germline, CDR1 is MGHDK, CDR2 SYGVNS. The CDR3 has 14 residues. In DNA, the CDR3 is TGTGCCAGCAGTGAATTTCGACAGAACACTGAAGCTTTCTTT. This translates into CASSEFRQNTEAFF.

J is TRBJ1-2 and V is TRBV19; a possible D gene is TRBD1 (5 bases). Trimming stripped 10 bases from V and 1 base from J, with 19 bases between. Germline lookup yields CDR1 LNHDA and CDR2 SQIVND (reference sequence). This CDR3 is built from 15 residues. The CDR3 sequence is CATTIPGGGNYGYTF. Here the CDR3 DNA reads TGTGCCACTACCATCCCGGGCGGGGGTAACTATGGCTACACCTTC.

CDR3 loop: CASSVGTGGFGEQYF. The DNA of the CDR3 is TGTGCCAGCAGCGTCGGTACAGGGGGCTTCGGCGAGCAGTACTTC. This chain connects TRBV9 to TRBJ2-7; 9 bases map to TRBD1. The ends lost 2 bases at V and 6 bases at J; junction bases unmatched: 9. This CDR3 is 15 amino acids long. In germline, CDR1 is SGDLS, CDR2 YYNGEE.

Comment on this clone: A read error may produce the germline difference seen at one junction end. Other DNA sequences in the sample encode the same CDR3. This chain links TRBV5-1 with TRBJ1-4, with a weak D call TRBD1 (5 bases). CDR1 is SGHRS, CDR2 YFSETQ, per germline. The CDR3 loop spans 17 amino acids. The CDR3 region is CASSFGGAGKWGEKLFF. The DNA for the CDR3 is TGCGCCAGCAGTTTTGGCGGGGCCGGAAAGTGGGGTGAAAAACTGTTTTTC.

The chain uses TRBV27 and TRBJ1-6; TRBD1 matches 7 bases. Trimming took 4 bases from V and 7 from J; bases not matched to a gene: 7. CDR3 length equals 15 residues. From germline, CDR1 is MNHEY and CDR2 SMNVEV (reference sequence). The CDR3 protein is CASSSPTGYNSPLHF. CDR3 nucleotide sequence: TGTGCCAGCAGTTCCCCGACAGGGTACAATTCACCCCTCCACTTT.

This clone has just one count. This specimen includes other DNA sequences encoding the same CDR3. The rearrangement uses TRBV18 and TRBJ1-5, with 9 bases fitting TRBD1. The trim removed 3 bases at V and 5 bases at J, leaving 2 bases unmatched. The CDR3 has 14 residues. Germline assignment: CDR1 KGHSH and CDR2 LQKENI. In nucleotides, the CDR3 is TGTGCCAGCTCACCGCGACAGGGGGATCAGCCCCAGCATTTT. Its translation is CASSPRQGDQPQHF.

This sequence joins TRBV27 and TRBJ1-3; TRBD1 might be the D (6 bases). V was pared by 5 bases and J by 2 bases, with 13 bases between. Germline V gene sequence: CDR1 MNHEY, CDR2 SMNVEV (reference sequence). The CDR3 sequence is 15 residues long. The CDR3 sequence is CASSPRGMAGNTIYF. CDR3 bases: TGTGCCAGCAGTCCCAGGGGAATGGCTGGAAACACCATATATTTT.

This chain connects TRBV5-1 to TRBJ2-1; 16 bases are shared with TRBD2. Unmatched junction bases numbered 5, after V lost 4 bases and J lost 10 bases. This CDR3 has 15 residues. Germline loops: CDR1 SGHRS, CDR2 YFSETQ. The CDR3 sequence is CASSPGTSGRGEQFF. In nucleotides, the CDR3 is TGCGCCAGCAGCCCGGGGACTAGCGGGAGGGGGGAGCAGTTCTTC. Variable domain in full (rest from reference TRBV5-1 and TRBJ2-1): KAGVTQTPRYLIKTRGQQVTLSCSPISGHRSVSWYQQTPGQGLQFLFEYFSETQRNKGNFPGRFSGRQFSNSRSEMNVSTLELGDSALYLCASSPGTSGRGEQFFGPGTRLTVL.

A word on this clone: Other DNA sequences in this sample translate to the same CDR3. The chain has TRBV15 and TRBJ2-7, with TRBD1 as a possible D gene (5 bases). Germline values: CDR1 LNHNV, CDR2 YYDKDF (reference sequence). V dropped 3 bases and J dropped 3 bases, with 15 bases sitting between them. This CDR3 contains 15 residues. This CDR3 is CATSRDRWQGYEQYF. Written as DNA, the CDR3 is TGTGCCACCAGCAGGGATCGTTGGCAGGGCTACGAGCAGTACTTC.

This sequence joins TRBV6-6 and TRBJ1-2; D unclear. The CDR3 is 12 residues long. The germline gives CDR1 MNHNY, CDR2 SVGAGI (reference sequence). Trimming pared 0 bases from V and 8 bases from J, leaving 7 bases between. The CDR3 spells CASSYSGGGYTF. DNA of the CDR3: TGTGCCAGCAGTTACTCGGGAGGCGGCTACACCTTC.